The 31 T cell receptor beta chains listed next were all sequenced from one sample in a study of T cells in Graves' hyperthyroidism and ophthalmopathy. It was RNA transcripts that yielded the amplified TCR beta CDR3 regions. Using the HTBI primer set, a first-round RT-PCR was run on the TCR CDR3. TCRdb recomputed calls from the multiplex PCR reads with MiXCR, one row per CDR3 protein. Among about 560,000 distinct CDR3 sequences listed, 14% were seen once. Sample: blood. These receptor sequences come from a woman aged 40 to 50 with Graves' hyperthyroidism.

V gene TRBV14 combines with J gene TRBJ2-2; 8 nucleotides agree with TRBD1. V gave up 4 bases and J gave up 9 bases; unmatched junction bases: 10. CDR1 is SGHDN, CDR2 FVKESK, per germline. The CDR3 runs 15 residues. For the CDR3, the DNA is TGTGCCAGCAGCCCCCAGACAGGGGTCAGCAGGGAGCTGTTTTTT. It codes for CASSPQTGVSRELFF.

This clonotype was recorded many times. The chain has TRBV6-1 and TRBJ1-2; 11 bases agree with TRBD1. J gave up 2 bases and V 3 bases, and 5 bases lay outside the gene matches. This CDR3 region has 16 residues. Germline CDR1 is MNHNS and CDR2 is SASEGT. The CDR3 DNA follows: TGTGCCAGCAGTGACTGGACAGGGGGCGCAAACTATGGCTACACCTTC. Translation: CASSDWTGGANYGYTF.

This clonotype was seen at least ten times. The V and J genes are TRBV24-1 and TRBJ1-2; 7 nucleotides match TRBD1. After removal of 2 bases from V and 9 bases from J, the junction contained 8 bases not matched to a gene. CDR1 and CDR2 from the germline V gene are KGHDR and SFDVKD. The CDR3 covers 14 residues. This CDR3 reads CATSDSGTASSYTF. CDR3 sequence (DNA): TGTGCCACCAGTGATTCAGGGACAGCTTCTAGCTACACCTTC.

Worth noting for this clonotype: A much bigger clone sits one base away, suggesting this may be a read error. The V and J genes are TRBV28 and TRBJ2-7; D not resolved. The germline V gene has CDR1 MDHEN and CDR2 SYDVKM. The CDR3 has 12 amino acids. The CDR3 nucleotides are TGTGCCAGCAGGGATCGTCCCTACGAGCAGTGCTTC. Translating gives CASRDRPYEQCF.

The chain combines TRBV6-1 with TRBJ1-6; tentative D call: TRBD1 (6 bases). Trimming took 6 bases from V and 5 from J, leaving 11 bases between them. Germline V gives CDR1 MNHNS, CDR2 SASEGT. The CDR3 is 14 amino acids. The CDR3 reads CASRRGQNNSPLHF. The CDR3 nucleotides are TGTGCCAGCAGGCGAGGACAGAATAATTCACCCCTCCACTTT.

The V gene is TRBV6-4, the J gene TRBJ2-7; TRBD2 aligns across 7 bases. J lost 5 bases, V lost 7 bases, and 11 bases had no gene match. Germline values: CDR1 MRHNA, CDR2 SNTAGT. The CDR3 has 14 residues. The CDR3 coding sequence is TGTGCCAGCATTGATAGCGGGCCCGGGAACGAGCAGTACTTC. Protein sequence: CASIDSGPGNEQYF.

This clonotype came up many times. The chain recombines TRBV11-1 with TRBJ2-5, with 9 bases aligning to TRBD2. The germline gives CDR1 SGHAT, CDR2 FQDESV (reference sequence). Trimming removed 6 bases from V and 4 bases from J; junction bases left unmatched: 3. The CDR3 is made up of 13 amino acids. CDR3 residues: CASRGLASETQYF. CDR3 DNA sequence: TGTGCCAGCAGGGGACTAGCCTCAGAGACCCAGTACTTC.

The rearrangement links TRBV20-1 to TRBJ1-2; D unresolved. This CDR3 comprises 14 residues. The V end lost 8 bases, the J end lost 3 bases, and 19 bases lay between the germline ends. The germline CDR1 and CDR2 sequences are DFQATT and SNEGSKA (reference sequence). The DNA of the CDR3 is TGCAGTCCGCGGGAAGGGAGCCGTTACTATGGCTACACCTTC. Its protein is CSPREGSRYYGYTF.

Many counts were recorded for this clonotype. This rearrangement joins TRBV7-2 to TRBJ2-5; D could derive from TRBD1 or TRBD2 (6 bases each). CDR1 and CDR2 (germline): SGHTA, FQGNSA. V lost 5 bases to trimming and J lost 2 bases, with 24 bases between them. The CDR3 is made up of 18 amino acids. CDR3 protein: CASSTRGLARGGQETQYF. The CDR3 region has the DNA TGTGCCAGCAGCACACGGGGGCTAGCCCGAGGGGGACAAGAGACCCAGTACTTC.

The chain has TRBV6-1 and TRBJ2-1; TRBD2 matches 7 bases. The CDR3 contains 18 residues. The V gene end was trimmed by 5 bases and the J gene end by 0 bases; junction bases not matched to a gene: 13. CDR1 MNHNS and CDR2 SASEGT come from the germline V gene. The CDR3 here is CASSLIDIAGSSYNEQFF. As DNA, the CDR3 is TGTGCCAGCAGTTTGATCGACATAGCGGGTAGCTCCTACAATGAGCAGTTCTTC.

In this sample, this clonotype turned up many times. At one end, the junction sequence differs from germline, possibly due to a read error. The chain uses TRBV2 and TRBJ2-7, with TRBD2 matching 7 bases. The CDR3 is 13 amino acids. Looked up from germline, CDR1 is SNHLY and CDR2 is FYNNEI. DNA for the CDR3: TGCGCCAGCAGCCTAGCGGTCTCCTACGAGCAGTACTTC. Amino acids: CASSLAVSYEQYF. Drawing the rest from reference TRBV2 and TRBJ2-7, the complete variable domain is EPEVTQTPSHQVTQMGQEVILRCVPISNHLYFYWYRQILGQKVEFLVSFYNNEISEKSEIFDDQFSVERPDGSNFTLKIRSTKLEDSAMYFCASSLAVSYEQYFGPGTRLTVT.

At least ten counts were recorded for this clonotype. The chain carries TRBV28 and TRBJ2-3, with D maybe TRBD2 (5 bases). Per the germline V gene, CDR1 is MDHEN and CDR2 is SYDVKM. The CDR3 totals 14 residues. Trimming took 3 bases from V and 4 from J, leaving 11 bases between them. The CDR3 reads CASSLTQDSDTQYF. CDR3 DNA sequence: TGTGCCAGCAGTTTGACCCAGGACTCAGATACGCAGTATTTT. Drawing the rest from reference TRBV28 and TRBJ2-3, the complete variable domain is DVKVTQSSRYLVKRTGEKVFLECVQDMDHENMFWYRQDPGLGLRLIYFSYDVKMKEKGDIPEGYSVSREKKERFSLILESASTNQTSMYLCASSLTQDSDTQYFGPGTRLTVL.

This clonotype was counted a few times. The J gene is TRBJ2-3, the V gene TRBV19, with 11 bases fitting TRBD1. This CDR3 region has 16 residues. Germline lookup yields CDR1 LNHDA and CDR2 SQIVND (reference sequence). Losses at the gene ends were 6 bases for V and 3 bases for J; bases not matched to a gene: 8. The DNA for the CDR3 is TGTGCCAGTAGGGAGTGGACAGGGGGCAGGACAGATACGCAGTATTTT. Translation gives CASREWTGGRTDTQYF.

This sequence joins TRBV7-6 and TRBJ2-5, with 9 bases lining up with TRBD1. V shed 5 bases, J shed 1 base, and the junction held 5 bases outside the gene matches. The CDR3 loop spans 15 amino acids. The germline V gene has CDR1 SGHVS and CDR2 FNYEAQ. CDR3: CASSTLDRGQETQYF. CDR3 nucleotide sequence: TGTGCCAGCAGCACCCTGGACAGGGGCCAAGAGACCCAGTACTTC.

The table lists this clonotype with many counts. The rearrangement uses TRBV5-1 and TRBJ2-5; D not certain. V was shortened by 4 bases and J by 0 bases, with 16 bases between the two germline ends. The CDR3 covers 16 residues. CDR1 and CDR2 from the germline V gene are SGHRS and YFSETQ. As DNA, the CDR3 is TGCGCCAGCAGCCCAACTCCACAATCATACCAAGAGACCCAGTACTTC. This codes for CASSPTPQSYQETQYF.

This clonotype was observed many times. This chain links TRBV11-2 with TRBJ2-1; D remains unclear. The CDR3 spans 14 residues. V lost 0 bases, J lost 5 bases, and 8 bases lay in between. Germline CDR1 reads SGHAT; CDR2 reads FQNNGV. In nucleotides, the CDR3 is TGTGCCAGCAGCTTAGACTATGTCAACAATGAGCAGTTCTTC. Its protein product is CASSLDYVNNEQFF.

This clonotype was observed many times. This chain's CDR3 is CASSFSAGEVTDTQYF. Written as DNA, the CDR3 is TGTGCCAGCAGCTTCTCAGCGGGAGAGGTGACAGATACGCAGTATTTT. The rearrangement uses TRBV3-1 and TRBJ2-3; the match to TRBD2 covers 8 bases. The CDR3 runs 16 residues. Germline V lookup: CDR1 LGHDT, CDR2 YNNKEL (reference sequence). The ends lost 5 bases at V and 3 bases at J; junction bases unmatched: 10.

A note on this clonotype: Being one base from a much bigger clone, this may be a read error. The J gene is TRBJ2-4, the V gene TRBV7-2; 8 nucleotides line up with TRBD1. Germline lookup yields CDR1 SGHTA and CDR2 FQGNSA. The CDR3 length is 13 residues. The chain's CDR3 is CASGFGQGNIQYF. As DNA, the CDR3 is TGTGCCAGCGGCTTTGGACAGGGAAACATTCAGTACTTC.

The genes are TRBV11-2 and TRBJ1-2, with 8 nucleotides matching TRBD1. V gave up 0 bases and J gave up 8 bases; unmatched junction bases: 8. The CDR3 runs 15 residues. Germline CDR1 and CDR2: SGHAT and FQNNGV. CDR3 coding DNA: TGTGCCAGCAGCTTAGATCCAGGGGGCGCGTCGGGCTACACCTTC. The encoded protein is CASSLDPGGASGYTF.

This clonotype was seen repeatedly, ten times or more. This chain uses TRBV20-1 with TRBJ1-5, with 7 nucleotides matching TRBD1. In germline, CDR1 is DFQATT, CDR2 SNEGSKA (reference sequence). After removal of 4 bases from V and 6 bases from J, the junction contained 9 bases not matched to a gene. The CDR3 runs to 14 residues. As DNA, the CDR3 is TGCAGTGCTACCCCGACAGGGTCGGGTCAGCCCCAGCATTTT. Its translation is CSATPTGSGQPQHF.

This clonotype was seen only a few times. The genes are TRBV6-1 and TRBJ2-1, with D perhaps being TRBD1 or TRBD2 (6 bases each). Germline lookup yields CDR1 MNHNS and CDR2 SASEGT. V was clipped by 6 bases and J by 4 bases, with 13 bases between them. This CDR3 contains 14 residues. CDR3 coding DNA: TGTGCCAGCAGAAATAGGGGGGCATACAATGAGCAGTTCTTC. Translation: CASRNRGAYNEQFF.

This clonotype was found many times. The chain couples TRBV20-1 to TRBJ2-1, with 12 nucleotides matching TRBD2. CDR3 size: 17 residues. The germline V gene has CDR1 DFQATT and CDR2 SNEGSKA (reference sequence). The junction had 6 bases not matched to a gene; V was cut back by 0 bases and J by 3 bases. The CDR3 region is CSARDHLAGGIYNEQFF. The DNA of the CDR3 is TGCAGTGCTAGAGATCACCTAGCGGGAGGGATCTACAATGAGCAGTTCTTC.

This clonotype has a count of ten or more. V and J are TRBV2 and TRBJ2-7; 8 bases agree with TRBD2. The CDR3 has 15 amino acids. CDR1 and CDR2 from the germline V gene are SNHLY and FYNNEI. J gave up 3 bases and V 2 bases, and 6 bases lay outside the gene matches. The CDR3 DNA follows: TGTGCCAGCAGTGAAAATACGGGGGGGGGCTACGAGCAGTACTTC. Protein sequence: CASSENTGGGYEQYF.

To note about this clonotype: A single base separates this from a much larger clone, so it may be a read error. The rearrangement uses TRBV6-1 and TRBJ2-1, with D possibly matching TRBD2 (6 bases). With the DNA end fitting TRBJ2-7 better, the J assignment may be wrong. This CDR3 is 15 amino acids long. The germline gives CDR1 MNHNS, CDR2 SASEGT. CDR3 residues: CASSVSPGAYNEQYF. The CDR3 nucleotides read TGTGCCAGCAGTGTTTCTCCGGGAGCTTACAATGAGCAGTACTTC.

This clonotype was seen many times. CDR3 DNA sequence: TGTGCCAGCAGTGTTACAGAACAAACTGAAGCTTTCTTT. It specifies CASSVTEQTEAFF. The J gene is TRBJ1-1, the V gene TRBV6-1; D unresolved. The CDR3 extends over 13 amino acids. Germline CDR1 reads MNHNS; CDR2 reads SASEGT. V dropped 4 bases and J dropped 5 bases, with 11 bases sitting between them.

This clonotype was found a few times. As DNA, the CDR3 is TGCAGTGCTACTCCTGACAGCTACGAGCAGTACTTC. Its protein product is CSATPDSYEQYF. This chain connects TRBV20-1 to TRBJ2-7, with D perhaps matching TRBD1 (5 bases). CDR1 is DFQATT and CDR2 is SNEGSKA in the germline V gene (reference sequence). The CDR3 totals 12 residues. V lost 4 bases to trimming and J lost 3 bases, with 10 bases between them.

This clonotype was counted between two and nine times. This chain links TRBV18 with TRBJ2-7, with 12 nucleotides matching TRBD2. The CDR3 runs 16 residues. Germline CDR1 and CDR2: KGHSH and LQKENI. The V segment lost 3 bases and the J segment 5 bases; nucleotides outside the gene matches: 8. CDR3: CASSPLGLAGPHEQYF. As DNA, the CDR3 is TGTGCCAGCTCACCCCTCGGACTAGCGGGGCCCCACGAGCAGTACTTC.

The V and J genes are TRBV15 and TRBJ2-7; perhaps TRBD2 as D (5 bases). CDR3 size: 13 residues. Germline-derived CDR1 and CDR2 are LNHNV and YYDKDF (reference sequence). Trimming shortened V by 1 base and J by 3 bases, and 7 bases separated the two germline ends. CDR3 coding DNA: TGTGCCACCAGCAGAGGGGGAGACTACGAGCAGTACTTC. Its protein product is CATSRGGDYEQYF.

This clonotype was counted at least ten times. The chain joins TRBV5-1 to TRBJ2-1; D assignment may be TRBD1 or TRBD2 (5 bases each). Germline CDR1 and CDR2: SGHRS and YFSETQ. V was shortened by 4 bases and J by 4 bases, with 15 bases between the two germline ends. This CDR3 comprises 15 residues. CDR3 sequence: CASSPTGTQYNEQFF. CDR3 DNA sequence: TGCGCCAGCAGCCCTACCGGGACCCAATACAATGAGCAGTTCTTC.

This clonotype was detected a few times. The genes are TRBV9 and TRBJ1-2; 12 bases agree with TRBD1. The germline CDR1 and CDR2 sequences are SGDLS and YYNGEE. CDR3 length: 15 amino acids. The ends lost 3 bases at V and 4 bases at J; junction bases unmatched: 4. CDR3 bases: TGTGCCAGCAGCGCCGGGACAGGGGGCACCTATGGCTACACCTTC. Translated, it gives CASSAGTGGTYGYTF.

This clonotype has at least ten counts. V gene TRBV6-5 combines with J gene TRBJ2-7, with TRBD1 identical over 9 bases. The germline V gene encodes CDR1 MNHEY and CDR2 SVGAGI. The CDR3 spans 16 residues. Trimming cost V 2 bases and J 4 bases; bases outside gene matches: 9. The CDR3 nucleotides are TGTGCCAGCAGTTACGGGTCCGGGACAGGGTCTTACGAGCAGTACTTC. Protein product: CASSYGSGTGSYEQYF.